This T cell receptor (beta chain) was identified in a study of a mutant IDH1 vaccine in newly diagnosed glioma. Study summary: The patients were given eight vaccinations, one each in weeks 1, 3, 5, 7, 11, 15, 19 and 23. Treated patients, averaging 40.4 years, were roughly 60% male and about 38% female. The therapy given earlier, which was standard therapy, consisted of radiotherapy, temozolomide, or both, and most of the patients received both.

Assay: immunoSEQ multiplex PCR; the TCRdb copy retains only in-frame clones and omits some. Seen here are roughly 30,000 clones, roughly 90% observed once, and the top ten hold roughly 20%. The time point: week 5, during vaccination. Each dose delivered 300 ug of mutant IDH1 20-mer peptide subcutaneously with imiquimod. Deletions cut 5 bases from V and 5 bases from J, with 21 bases between. This CDR3 spans 16 amino acids. CDR1 is SGHVS, CDR2 FQNEAQ, per germline. Regarding the study as a whole: It was about 95% of patients that developed vaccine-induced immune responses.

For this clone: Antigen specificity is unknown.

This receptor was taken from a man younger than 35 with glioma. This sample comprised PBMCs, obtained from a glioma patient whose treatment included an IDH1 peptide vaccine. The J gene is TRBJ1-1, the V gene TRBV7-8; tentatively, D is TRBD1 (6 bases). CDR3 protein: CASSPGRGGSGTEAFF. CDR3 sequence (DNA): TGTGCCAGCAGCCCCGGGCGGGGGGGCTCTGGTACTGAAGCTTTCTTT.